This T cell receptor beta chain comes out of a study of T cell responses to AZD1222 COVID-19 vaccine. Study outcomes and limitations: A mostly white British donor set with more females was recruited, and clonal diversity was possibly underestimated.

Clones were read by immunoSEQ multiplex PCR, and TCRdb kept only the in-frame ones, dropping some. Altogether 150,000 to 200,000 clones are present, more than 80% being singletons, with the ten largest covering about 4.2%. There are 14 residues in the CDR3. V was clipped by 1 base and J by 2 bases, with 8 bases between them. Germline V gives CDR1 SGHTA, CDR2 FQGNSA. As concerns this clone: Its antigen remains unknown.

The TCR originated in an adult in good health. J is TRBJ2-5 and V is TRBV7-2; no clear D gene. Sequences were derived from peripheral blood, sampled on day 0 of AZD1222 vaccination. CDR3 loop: CASSLDNSQETQYF. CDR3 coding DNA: TGTGCCAGCAGCTTAGATAACAGTCAAGAGACCCAGTACTTC.